This T cell receptor (beta chain) was sequenced for a study of blood T cell repertoires in COVID-19. About the study: From the United States, Italy and Spain came samples of acute and convalescent COVID-19.

Only in-frame clones appear in the TCRdb table, and some are missing; sequencing was by immunoSEQ multiplex PCR. The sample carries 300,000 to 350,000 clones, 88% recorded once. Per the germline V gene, CDR1 is SQVTM and CDR2 is ANQGSEA. V gave up 6 bases and J gave up 3 bases, with 11 bases separating them. This CDR3 region has 12 residues. The chain carries TRBV29-1 and TRBJ1-1; D may be TRBD1 (6 bases). The source material was PBMCs or T cells enriched from blood (not recorded which). The TCR sequence derives from a young man who had recovered from COVID-19. The CDR3 region is CSVETGHTEAFF. CDR3 in DNA: TGCAGCGTAGAAACAGGGCACACTGAAGCTTTCTTT.